This T cell receptor beta chain emerged from a study of T cells after yellow fever vaccination. Study-level information: Fractions containing few cells were prepared with SMART-Seq v4 Ultra Low Input.

This clonotype was counted ten times or more. Its antigen is not identified. TCRdb reprocessed the 5' RACE reads via MiXCR and lists one record per CDR3 protein. The sample lists fewer than 85,000 distinct CDR3 sequences, 7.5% to 8% occurring once. Overall study results and limits: Reappearing after the booster were most of the clones from primary vaccination (less than 98% CD4, 70% to 90% CD8).

The CDR3 length is 17 residues. The junction had 15 bases not matched to a gene; V was cut back by 1 base and J by 9 bases. Looked up from germline, CDR1 is SGHDN and CDR2 is FVKESK. The chain joins TRBV14 to TRBJ2-1, with TRBD2 matching over 7 bases. The source of this sequence is a man aged 25 to 45 who received the YFV17D yellow fever vaccine. This specimen consisted of CD8+ T cells sorted from PBMCs, obtained on the day of the yellow fever booster vaccination. CDR3 residues: CASSQVFGLGSLVEQFF. The DNA for the CDR3 is TGTGCCAGCAGCCAAGTTTTTGGACTAGGGTCGCTAGTTGAGCAGTTCTTC.